The T cell receptor (beta chain) described here comes from a study of blood T cell repertoires in COVID-19. Germline assignment: CDR1 MNHEY and CDR2 SMNVEV (reference sequence). The CDR3 extends over 15 amino acids. V lost 8 bases to trimming and J lost 1 base, with 16 bases between them. The data were produced by immunoSEQ multiplex PCR, yet TCRdb's version contains in-frame clones alone and is incomplete. This sample has a few hundred thousand clones, with approximately 90% found just once. What was sequenced was peripheral blood. V usage is TRBV27 and J usage is TRBJ2-3, with no clear D. This TCR was recovered from a man in his forties or fifties with COVID-19, enrolled during active disease. CDR3 coding DNA: TGTGCCAGCCCTTCTTTCCGTTTTGGCACAGATACGCAGTATTTT. It specifies CASPSFRFGTDTQYF.